A single sample gave rise to the 22 T cell receptor beta chains below, sequenced in a study of T cell responses to AZD1222 COVID-19 vaccine. Method: immunoSEQ multiplex PCR; TCRdb's copy keeps in-frame clones and lacks some. The data hold about 110,000 clones, with about 85% observed a single time. The material was peripheral blood, obtained on day 0 of AZD1222 vaccination. Receptors were obtained from an adult in good health.

This clone was seen only once. The chain uses TRBV2 and TRBJ2-1; 7 bases fit TRBD2. Germline CDR1 reads SNHLY; CDR2 reads FYNNEI. CDR3 length: 15 amino acids. Trimming took 2 bases from V and 6 from J; bases not matched to a gene: 7. CDR3 nucleotide sequence: TGTGCCAGCAGTGAACCAGCGGGATACAGCAATGAGCAGTTCTTC. As protein: CASSEPAGYSNEQFF.

This clone was found a few times. The J gene is TRBJ2-7, the V gene TRBV12-3 or TRBV12-4; D is ambiguous. The V end was cut by 4 bases, the J end by 11 bases, with 15 bases between. The CDR3 has 12 residues. CDR3 sequence reads: CASSSSFDGKYF. The DNA for the CDR3 is TGTGCCAGCAGTTCGAGTTTTGACGGAAAGTACTTC.

J is TRBJ2-7 and V is TRBV5-6; the match to TRBD2 covers 10 bases. The length of the CDR3 is 15 residues. CDR1 and CDR2 (germline): SGHDT, YYEEEE. V trimming: 1 base; J trimming: 4 bases; junction bases outside the gene matches: 5. The CDR3 loop reads CASSLWSSGRYEQYF. The DNA of the CDR3 is TGTGCCAGCAGCTTGTGGTCTAGCGGGAGATACGAGCAGTACTTC.

V is TRBV5-4 and J is TRBJ2-7; the D gene is possibly TRBD1 (5 bases). The V gene's germline CDR1 is SGHNT and CDR2 YYREEE (reference sequence). The CDR3 is made up of 13 amino acids. Trimming left V 2 bases short and J 5 bases short, with 11 bases between. CDR3 bases: TGTGCCAGCAGCTTACAGGTGAGCCACGAGCAGTACTTC. Translating it yields CASSLQVSHEQYF.

This CDR3 reads CASSPSTSLILYEQYF. DNA for the CDR3: TGTGCCAGCAGTCCCTCAACTAGCCTGATACTATACGAGCAGTACTTC. The chain joins TRBV27 to TRBJ2-7; tentatively, D is TRBD2 (6 bases). The germline V gene encodes CDR1 MNHEY and CDR2 SMNVEV (reference sequence). The V end lost 5 bases, the J end lost 4 bases, and 21 bases lay between the germline ends. The CDR3 covers 16 residues.

The chain is built from TRBV10-2 and TRBJ1-2; tentatively, D is TRBD1 (6 bases). The CDR3 consists of 14 residues. CDR1 WSHSY and CDR2 SAAADI come from the germline V gene. Deletions cut 6 bases from V and 1 base from J, with 12 bases between. CDR3 residues: CASREDSFNYGYTF. The CDR3 DNA reads as TGCGCCAGCAGGGAGGACAGTTTTAACTATGGCTACACCTTC.

This clone has a single count. DNA for the CDR3: TGTGCCAGCAGCCAAGAAGGACTAGCGGGAGCCCCACGGTACTTC. Protein sequence: CASSQEGLAGAPRYF. The rearrangement links TRBV3-1 (or the pseudogene TRBV3-2) to TRBJ2-7; 13 bases match TRBD2. Trimming cost V 0 bases and J 12 bases; bases outside gene matches: 8. Germline assignment: CDR1 LGHDT and CDR2 YNNKEL (reference sequence). The CDR3 contains 15 residues.

The genes are TRBV6-6 and TRBJ2-5; D unresolved. V gave up 2 bases and J gave up 9 bases, with 22 bases separating them. CDR3 length: 16 residues. Germline V gene lookup returns CDR1 MNHNY and CDR2 SVGAGI (reference sequence). This CDR3 is CASSYGLPSSLGSQYF. CDR3 bases: TGTGCCAGCAGTTACGGGCTTCCTTCAAGCCTCGGGTCCCAGTACTTC.

This chain joins TRBV28 and TRBJ2-1; perhaps TRBD1 as D (5 bases). V gave up 6 bases and J gave up 2 bases, with 11 bases separating them. The CDR3 contains 14 residues. In germline, CDR1 is MDHEN, CDR2 SYDVKM. As DNA, the CDR3 is TGTGCCAGCAGGAACGGACAAACCTACAATGAGCAGTTCTTC. As protein: CASRNGQTYNEQFF. Combining the CDR3 with reference TRBV28 and TRBJ2-1 gives the whole variable domain DVKVTQSSRYLVKRTGEKVFLECVQDMDHENMFWYRQDPGLGLRLIYFSYDVKMKEKGDIPEGYSVSREKKERFSLILESASTNQTSMYLCASRNGQTYNEQFFGPGTRLTVL.

The V gene is TRBV5-6, the J gene TRBJ2-6; possibly TRBD1 for D (6 bases). This CDR3 is 16 amino acids long. Germline V gives CDR1 SGHDT, CDR2 YYEEEE. The V end was cut by 4 bases, the J end by 2 bases, with 13 bases between. The CDR3 DNA is TGTGCCAGCAGCGGACCCGGACAGCCTGGGGCCAACGTCCTGACTTTC. Encoded protein: CASSGPGQPGANVLTF.

The chain joins TRBV20-1 to TRBJ1-1; no reliable D call. The germline V gene encodes CDR1 DFQATT and CDR2 SNEGSKA (reference sequence). The CDR3 is 11 residues long. Trimming shortened V by 6 bases and J by 3 bases, and 8 bases separated the two germline ends. Here the CDR3 reads CSAYRDTEAFF. CDR3 nucleotide sequence: TGCAGTGCCTATAGGGACACTGAAGCTTTCTTT.

This chain joins TRBV19 and TRBJ2-7; D may be TRBD1 (5 bases). CDR1 and CDR2 (germline): LNHDA, SQIVND (reference sequence). This CDR3 contains 14 residues. V shed 3 bases and J shed 1 base, with 10 bases lying between them. The CDR3 sequence is CASSISTGSYEQYF. The CDR3 DNA follows: TGTGCCAGTAGTATCTCTACAGGTTCCTACGAGCAGTACTTC. The complete variable domain, with remaining parts taken from reference TRBV19 and TRBJ2-7, reads DGGITQSPKYLFRKEGQNVTLSCEQNLNHDAMYWYRQDPGQGLRLIYYSQIVNDFQKGDIAEGYSVSREKKESFPLTVTSAQKNPTAFYLCASSISTGSYEQYFGPGTRLTVT.

This clone was seen a single time. V and J are TRBV11-3 and TRBJ2-1; no definite D call. Germline assignment: CDR1 SGHNT and CDR2 YENEEA. The CDR3 runs to 13 residues. V lost 5 bases, J lost 8 bases, and 13 bases lay in between. CDR3 nucleotide sequence: TGTGCCAGCAGCCTCGCCAGGACGGATGAGCAGTTCTTC. Protein product: CASSLARTDEQFF. The entire variable domain, with the rest obtained from reference TRBV11-3 and TRBJ2-1, is as follows: EAGVVQSPRYKIIEKKQPVAFWCNPISGHNTLYWYLQNLGQGPELLIRYENEEAVDDSQLPKDRFSAERLKGVDSTLKIQPAELGDSAVYLCASSLARTDEQFFGPGTRLTVL.

The chain is built from TRBV9 and TRBJ2-3; the match to TRBD2 covers 11 bases. This CDR3 comprises 17 residues. Trimming cost V 4 bases and J 6 bases; bases outside gene matches: 13. Germline lookup yields CDR1 SGDLS and CDR2 YYNGEE. The CDR3 is CASSFSSGTSGWDTQYF. The CDR3 nucleotides read TGTGCCAGCAGCTTCTCCTCCGGGACTAGCGGATGGGATACGCAGTATTTT.

The V gene is TRBV6-1, the J gene TRBJ1-1, with D possibly TRBD1 on 5 matching bases. Germline-derived CDR1 and CDR2 are MNHNS and SASEGT. Trimming removed 0 bases at V and 4 bases at J, with 18 bases between. The CDR3 has 17 residues. For the CDR3, the DNA is TGTGCCAGCAGTGAAGCGGGGGTGGTCCTTGGCCTCACTGAAGCTTTCTTT. Translation gives CASSEAGVVLGLTEAFF.

This clone was observed a single time. V gene TRBV12-3 or TRBV12-4 combines with J gene TRBJ1-6; D not resolved. V was clipped by 1 base and J by 9 bases, with 4 bases between them. The CDR3 is 12 amino acids. CDR3 coding DNA: TGTGCCAGCAGTTTAGAGAGTTCACCCCTCCACTTT. Translated, it gives CASSLESSPLHF.

The chain has TRBV6-5 and TRBJ2-1, with D unresolved. V lost 7 bases and J lost 4, with 8 bases in between. CDR3 length: 12 amino acids. Germline loops: CDR1 MNHEY, CDR2 SVGAGI. The CDR3 coding sequence is TGTGCCAGCACGGCCCGTTACAATGAGCAGTTCTTC. Translating gives CASTARYNEQFF.

The chain joins TRBV29-1 to TRBJ1-1; D is uncertain. This CDR3 region has 11 residues. Trimming cost V 6 bases and J 0 bases, with 5 bases left between them. Germline V lookup: CDR1 SQVTM, CDR2 ANQGSEA. The DNA for the CDR3 is TGCAGCGTACAGTTGAACACTGAAGCTTTCTTT. Amino acid sequence: CSVQLNTEAFF.

The J gene is TRBJ1-5, the V gene TRBV7-3, with D perhaps TRBD1 (5 bases). V lost 0 bases and J 5 bases, leaving 11 bases between the germline ends. Germline CDR1 and CDR2: SGHTA and FQGTGA. The CDR3 runs to 15 residues. This CDR3 reads CASSLTGGGDQPQHF. The CDR3 nucleotides are TGTGCCAGCAGCTTAACGGGAGGAGGGGATCAGCCCCAGCATTTT.

V is TRBV2 and J is TRBJ2-1; 9 nucleotides line up with TRBD2. In germline, CDR1 is SNHLY, CDR2 FYNNEI. Germline trimming cut 4 bases from V and 5 bases from J; bases unmatched to any gene: 3. This CDR3 region has 14 residues. CDR3 DNA: TGTGCCAGCAGTGGACTAGCGGTAAACAATGAGCAGTTCTTC. Its protein product is CASSGLAVNNEQFF.

The chain uses TRBV10-2 and TRBJ1-1; D is unresolved. The CDR3 totals 14 residues. V lost 6 bases and J 5 bases, leaving 16 bases between the germline ends. Germline CDR1 and CDR2: WSHSY and SAAADI. CDR3 bases: TGCGCCAGCAGACCCGGCCAGTCGGGGACTGAAGCTTTCTTT. This translates into CASRPGQSGTEAFF.

The chain joins TRBV14 to TRBJ2-7, with D maybe TRBD1 (5 bases). The CDR3 length is 15 residues. Germline assignment: CDR1 SGHDN and CDR2 FVKESK. With 0 bases removed from V and 8 bases from J, the gap between germline ends came to 17 bases. CDR3 in DNA: TGTGCCAGCAGCCAAGAGGGGCAGGCGGCCAGGAAGCAGTACTTC. This sequence encodes CASSQEGQAARKQYF.